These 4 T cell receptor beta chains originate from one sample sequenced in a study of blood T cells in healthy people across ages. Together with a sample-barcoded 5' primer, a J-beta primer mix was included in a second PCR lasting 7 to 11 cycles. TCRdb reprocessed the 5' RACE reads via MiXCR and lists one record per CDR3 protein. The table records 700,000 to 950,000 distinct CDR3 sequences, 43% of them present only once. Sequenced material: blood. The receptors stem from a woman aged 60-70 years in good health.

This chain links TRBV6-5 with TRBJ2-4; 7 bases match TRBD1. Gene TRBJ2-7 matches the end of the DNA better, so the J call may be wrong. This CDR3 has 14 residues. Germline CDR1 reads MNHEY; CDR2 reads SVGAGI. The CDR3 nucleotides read TGTGCCAGCAGCCCCGGGACAGCGGTTGGCGAGCAGTACTTC. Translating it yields CASSPGTAVGEQYF.

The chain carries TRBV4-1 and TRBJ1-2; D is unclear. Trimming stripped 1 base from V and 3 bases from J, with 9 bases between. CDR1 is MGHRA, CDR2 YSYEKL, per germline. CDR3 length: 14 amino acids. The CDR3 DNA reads TGCGCCAGCAGCCAAGTACGGCAGGACTATGGCTACACCTTC. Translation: CASSQVRQDYGYTF.

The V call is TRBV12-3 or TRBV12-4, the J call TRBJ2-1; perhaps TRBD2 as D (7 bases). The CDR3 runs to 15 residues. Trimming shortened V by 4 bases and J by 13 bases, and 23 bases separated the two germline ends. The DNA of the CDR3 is TGTGCCAGCAGTTCATTGGGCGGGGGCATAGAGACCCAGTTCTTC. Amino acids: CASSSLGGGIETQFF.

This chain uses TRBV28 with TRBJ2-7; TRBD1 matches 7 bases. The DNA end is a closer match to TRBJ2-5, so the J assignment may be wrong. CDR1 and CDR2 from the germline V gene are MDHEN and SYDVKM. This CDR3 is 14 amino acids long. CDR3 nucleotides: TGTGCCAGCAGCCGACCACAGGGGATAGAGACCCAGTACTTC. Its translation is CASSRPQGIETQYF.